The 5 T cell receptor beta chains below come from one sample, sequenced in a study of blood T cell repertoires in COVID-19. Method: immunoSEQ multiplex PCR; TCRdb's copy keeps in-frame clones and lacks some. The table records about 140,000 clones, around four fifths of them present only once. The sample was peripheral blood. These receptors were taken from a man aged 60 to 69 who had recovered from COVID-19.

V usage is TRBV2 and J usage is TRBJ2-5, with TRBD2 matching 10 bases. The CDR3 is made up of 17 amino acids. Germline CDR1 is SNHLY and CDR2 is FYNNEI. V lost 5 bases to trimming and J lost 4 bases; unmatched junction nucleotides: 13. The CDR3 DNA reads as TGTGCCAGCAGTACGGCTTTAGCGGGAGGAGGGCTAGAGACCCAGTACTTC. It codes for CASSTALAGGGLETQYF. The full variable domain, in which reference TRBV2 and TRBJ2-5 provide the parts outside the CDR3, is EPEVTQTPSHQVTQMGQEVILRCVPISNHLYFYWYRQILGQKVEFLVSFYNNEISEKSEIFDDQFSVERPDGSNFTLKIRSTKLEDSAMYFCASSTALAGGGLETQYFGPGTRLLVL.

The chain is built from TRBV4-3 and TRBJ2-7; 7 nucleotides match TRBD2. The CDR3 length is 13 residues. V lost 0 bases to trimming and J lost 5 bases; unmatched junction nucleotides: 1. Per the germline V gene, CDR1 is LGHNA and CDR2 is YSLEER. CDR3: CASSQEGGNEQYF. The CDR3 bases are TGCGCCAGCAGCCAAGAGGGGGGGAACGAGCAGTACTTC.

The chain uses TRBV6-5 and TRBJ2-3; 10 bases map to TRBD2. CDR3 size: 16 residues. Germline V gene data show CDR1 as MNHEY and CDR2 as SVGAGI. Trimming at V came to 1 base and at J to 5 bases, leaving 6 bases not matched to a gene. The CDR3 protein is CASSYWASGRRDTQYF. The CDR3 coding sequence is TGTGCCAGCAGTTACTGGGCTAGCGGGAGAAGAGATACGCAGTATTTT.

The V gene is TRBV5-5, the J gene TRBJ2-5, with a weak D call TRBD2 (7 bases). The CDR3 covers 15 residues. Germline CDR1 is SGHKS and CDR2 is YYEKEE (reference sequence). The V gene lost 4 bases and the J gene lost 5 bases, with 18 bases spanning the gap. The CDR3 sequence: CASSPVAGADETQYF. The CDR3 DNA sequence: TGTGCCAGCAGCCCGGTCGCGGGGGCAGATGAGACCCAGTACTTC.

V gene TRBV7-6 combines with J gene TRBJ2-3, with 15 bases fitting TRBD2. The J segment lost 2 bases and the V segment lost 5 bases, leaving 5 bases of the junction unmatched. This CDR3 region has 17 residues. Germline CDR1 reads SGHVS; CDR2 reads FNYEAQ. The chain's CDR3 is CASSLGTSGGLTDTQYF. As DNA, the CDR3 is TGTGCCAGCAGCCTAGGGACTAGCGGGGGGCTCACAGATACGCAGTATTTT.